These T cell receptor beta chains were read from a single sample in a study of blood T cell repertoires in COVID-19. The method was immunoSEQ multiplex PCR; TCRdb's version includes in-frame clones alone and lacks a portion of them. The sample includes 250,000 or so clones, 85% to 90% of them seen just once. Sequencing used peripheral blood. The receptors come from a woman aged 60-75 years with COVID-19, enrolled during active disease. Both conserved end residues are part of each CDR3. The D gene is left open where the match is weak. Where a row states a size, it is once, few, many or the class of an expanded clone; other rows omit it.

TRBV7-8	TRBD2	TRBJ2-1	few	CASSSTSGGAWEQFF	TGTGCCAGCAGCTCGACTAGCGGGGGGGCATGGGAGCAGTTCTTC
TRBV7-2	NA	TRBJ1-1	NA	CASSLGPVLTGAFF	TGTGCCAGCAGCTTAGGCCCCGTACTAACGGGAGCTTTCTTT
TRBV18	NA	TRBJ1-2	NA	CASSPQDTTYGYTF	TGTGCCAGCTCACCCCAGGACACAACCTATGGCTACACCTTC
TRBV7-3	TRBD2	TRBJ2-3	NA	CASSSGLAGASTDTQYF	TGTGCCAGCAGCTCGGGACTAGCGGGAGCTAGCACAGATACGCAGTATTTT
TRBV6-2/TRBV6-3	NA	TRBJ1-2	NA	CASSDSGTSVGYGYTF	TGTGCCAGCAGTGACAGTGGAACCAGTGTTGGCTATGGCTACACCTTC
TRBV6-5	NA	TRBJ1-6	NA	CASSYSPGAGNSPLHF	TGTGCCAGCAGTTACTCCCCAGGGGCGGGTAATTCACCCCTCCACTTT
TRBV27	NA	TRBJ2-3	once	CASSSGLRTDTQYF	TGTGCCAGCAGTTCGGGACTGCGCACAGATACGCAGTATTTT
TRBV6-1	NA	TRBJ1-3	few	CASSEVLTGYSGNTIYF	TGTGCCAGCAGTGAAGTGTTGACAGGTTACTCTGGAAACACCATATATTTT
TRBV2	NA	TRBJ1-3	few	CASSDFFWGDSGNTIYF	TGTGCCAGCAGTGATTTCTTTTGGGGGGACTCTGGAAACACCATATATTTT
TRBV3-1/TRBV3-2	TRBD1	TRBJ1-6	NA	CASSQAPAGQGASPLHF	TGTGCCAGCAGCCAAGCCCCAGCGGGACAGGGGGCTTCACCCCTCCACTTT
TRBV4-2	NA	TRBJ2-2	NA	CASSHRLDTGELFF	TGTGCCAGCAGCCACAGACTAGACACCGGGGAGCTGTTTTTT
TRBV7-9	NA	TRBJ2-2	NA	CASSRTAANTGELFF	TGTGCCAGCAGCCGGACAGCCGCGAACACCGGGGAGCTGTTTTTT
TRBV24-1	NA	TRBJ2-2	NA	CATSDNSAGPPRKNTGELFF	TGTGCCACCAGTGATAACTCCGCGGGACCCCCCCGAAAGAACACCGGGGAGCTGTTTTTT
TRBV6-1	NA	TRBJ1-5	NA	CASSESPTVQHF	TGTGCCAGCAGTGAATCCCCCACAGTCCAGCATTTT
TRBV6-5	NA	TRBJ1-1	NA	CASRRQWNTEAFF	TGTGCCAGCAGGAGACAGTGGAACACTGAAGCTTTCTTT
TRBV6-6	TRBD1	TRBJ2-1	NA	CASSRGLPGQPYNEQFF	TGTGCCAGCAGCCGAGGCCTTCCGGGACAGCCCTACAATGAGCAGTTCTTC
TRBV7-8	NA	TRBJ1-2	NA	CASSSRGQRYGYTF	TGTGCCAGCAGCTCTAGAGGACAGCGCTATGGCTACACCTTC
TRBV4-3	NA	TRBJ2-6	once	CASSQKDRSSGANVLTF	TGCGCCAGCAGCCAAAAGGACAGAAGCTCTGGGGCCAACGTCCTGACTTTC
TRBV7-9	NA	TRBJ1-5	NA	CASSLVEAGVGQPQHF	TGTGCCAGCAGCTTAGTTGAGGCAGGGGTGGGTCAGCCCCAGCATTTT
TRBV4-1	NA	TRBJ2-2	NA	CASSQEAQITGELFF	TGCGCCAGCAGCCAAGAGGCCCAGATTACCGGGGAGCTGTTTTTT